This TCR beta chain emerged from a study of HIV-infected children after antiretroviral therapy interruption. Across the whole study: Children's median ages were around 9.1 years and 8 years by group. Interruption-arm sampling covered weeks 0, 12, interruption end (24 or 48), and about 3 years post-study. Samples from the continuous-treatment group were taken at weeks 0, 48 and 150. Points from the study as a whole: By the end of treatment interruption, naive CD4+ clonality (Gini) increased.

The treatment denotes: PENTA 11 planned treatment interruption arm or continuous ART arm. This clonotype has ten or more counts. Its antigen is not known. The TCR library was built from RNA with a 3' RACE protocol and unique molecular identifiers. TCRdb analysed the 3' RACE reads with MiXCR anew, one entry per CDR3 protein. The sample yields about 40,000 distinct CDR3 sequences, approximately 7% seen once. Germline CDR1 and CDR2: MNHNS and SASEGT. V lost 7 bases to trimming and J lost 2 bases, with 13 bases between them. This CDR3 is 14 amino acids long. This material consisted of CD45RA+ CD4+ T cells from PBMCs, pooled from several time points, taken from a donor given antiretroviral therapy, either interrupted or continuous. Subset defined: naive CD4+ CD45RA+ CD45RO- T cells. The TCR originated in a pool of human donors with HIV. V usage is TRBV6-1 and J usage is TRBJ2-3; either TRBD1 or TRBD2 may supply D (5 bases each). CDR3 sequence: CASIRGSPTDTQYF. CDR3 sequence (DNA): TGTGCCAGCATCCGGGGCAGTCCCACAGATACGCAGTATTTT.